The 17 T cell receptor beta chains below all came from one sample that was sequenced in a study of cytomegalovirus exposure and HLA in healthy donors. With 60 Vbeta and 13 Jbeta primers, the PCR was carried out. The method was immunoSEQ multiplex PCR; TCRdb's version includes in-frame clones alone and lacks a portion of them. The sample totals around 130,000 clones. Sequences were obtained from PBMCs. Receptors were obtained from a woman in her forties in good health and CMV-seronegative.

In the case of this clone: At one of its ends the junction is not consistent with the germline gene, which may arise from a read error. The chain joins TRBV7-7 to TRBJ2-2; 7 nucleotides match TRBD2. The V gene's germline CDR1 is SSHAT and CDR2 FNYEAQ (reference sequence). CDR3 length: 15 residues. DNA for the CDR3: TGTGCTAGCAGCCCGGGGGGACGGAACACCGGGGAGCTGTTTTTT. Encoded protein: CASSPGGRNTGELFF.

The chain is built from TRBV5-1 and TRBJ1-6, with TRBD1 matching over 7 bases. The CDR3 consists of 15 residues. With V trimmed by 2 bases and J by 5 bases, 4 bases remained unmatched. Germline values: CDR1 SGHRS, CDR2 YFSETQ. DNA for the CDR3: TGCGCCAGCAGCTTAGGACAGGCTAATAATTCACCCCTCCACTTT. Its translation is CASSLGQANNSPLHF.

The V and J genes are TRBV4-3 and TRBJ1-2; 8 nucleotides match TRBD1. The germline V gene has CDR1 LGHNA and CDR2 YSLEER. The CDR3 covers 17 residues. V was clipped by 0 bases and J by 4 bases; unmatched bases: 10. In DNA, the CDR3 is TGCGCCAGCAGCCAAGATCCCCAGGGGGCCATTTCCTATGGCTACACCTTC. As protein: CASSQDPQGAISYGYTF.

The CDR3 protein is CASSAPWTGEGNQPQHF. CDR3 DNA: TGTGCCAGCAGTGCCCCCTGGACAGGGGAGGGCAATCAGCCCCAGCATTTT. The rearrangement links TRBV2 to TRBJ1-5, with TRBD1 matching 9 bases. With V trimmed by 4 bases and J by 2 bases, 9 bases remained unmatched. Per germline, CDR1 SNHLY and CDR2 FYNNEI. CDR3 length equals 17 residues. Full variable domain (outside the CDR3, taken from reference TRBV2 and TRBJ1-5): EPEVTQTPSHQVTQMGQEVILRCVPISNHLYFYWYRQILGQKVEFLVSFYNNEISEKSEIFDDQFSVERPDGSNFTLKIRSTKLEDSAMYFCASSAPWTGEGNQPQHFGDGTRLSIL.

The chain is built from TRBV5-1 and TRBJ2-1, with 9 positions matching TRBD1. The ends lost 2 bases at V and 6 bases at J; junction bases unmatched: 15. Looked up from germline, CDR1 is SGHRS and CDR2 is YFSETQ. There are 18 residues in the CDR3. The CDR3: CASSLLVDRDREGNEQFF. DNA for the CDR3: TGCGCCAGCAGCTTATTGGTCGATCGGGACAGGGAGGGCAATGAGCAGTTCTTC.

The chain recombines TRBV18 with TRBJ1-1, with D possibly being TRBD1 (6 bases). Germline V gene sequence: CDR1 KGHSH, CDR2 LQKENI. The CDR3 contains 18 residues. The germline V and J ends were trimmed by 1 base and 1 base, with 19 bases remaining between them. CDR3 sequence: CASSPLRLRTAENTEAFF. The DNA of the CDR3 is TGTGCCAGCTCACCACTAAGACTCCGGACAGCTGAGAACACTGAAGCTTTCTTT. The whole variable domain, filled in from reference TRBV18 and TRBJ1-1, reads NAGVMQNPRHLVRRRGQEARLRCSPMKGHSHVYWYRQLPEEGLKFMVYLQKENIIDESGMPKERFSAEFPKEGPSILRIQQVVRGDSAAYFCASSPLRLRTAENTEAFFGQGTRLTVV.

The chain joins TRBV19 to TRBJ1-5, with D possibly matching TRBD1 (6 bases). Trimming pared 3 bases from V and 2 bases from J, leaving 8 bases between. Germline lookup yields CDR1 LNHDA and CDR2 SQIVND (reference sequence). The CDR3 has 14 residues. The CDR3 here is CASSISGGNQPQHF. CDR3 DNA: TGTGCCAGTAGTATTTCAGGGGGCAATCAGCCCCAGCATTTT.

J is TRBJ2-7 and V is TRBV7-2; 7 nucleotides agree with TRBD2. The CDR3 spans 14 residues. Losses at the gene ends were 4 bases for V and 2 bases for J; bases not matched to a gene: 5. Germline V gives CDR1 SGHTA, CDR2 FQGNSA. The CDR3 reads CASSSNSGAYEQYF. DNA for the CDR3: TGTGCCAGCAGCTCGAACAGCGGGGCCTACGAGCAGTACTTC.

The chain links TRBV10-3 to TRBJ1-2; 10 bases map to TRBD1. The CDR3 sequence is 15 residues long. Germline CDR1 reads ENHRY; CDR2 reads SYGVKD. The trim removed 2 bases at V and 5 bases at J, leaving 5 bases unmatched. CDR3 DNA sequence: TGTGCCATCAGTGAGAGGACAGGGGGACGGTATGGCTACACCTTC. Its protein is CAISERTGGRYGYTF.

The V call is TRBV5-1, the J call TRBJ1-6, with 8 positions matching TRBD1. Unmatched junction bases numbered 6, after V lost 0 bases and J lost 7 bases. The germline CDR1 and CDR2 sequences are SGHRS and YFSETQ. The CDR3 has 16 residues. The CDR3 DNA reads TGCGCCAGCAGCTTGGCCGGACAGGGTGGAAATTCACCCCTCCACTTT. It encodes CASSLAGQGGNSPLHF. Based on the CDR3 plus reference TRBV5-1 and TRBJ1-6, the full variable domain is KAGVTQTPRYLIKTRGQQVTLSCSPISGHRSVSWYQQTPGQGLQFLFEYFSETQRNKGNFPGRFSGRQFSNSRSEMNVSTLELGDSALYLCASSLAGQGGNSPLHFGNGTRLTVT.

V is TRBV29-1 and J is TRBJ1-4, with D unresolved. The germline V gene has CDR1 SQVTM and CDR2 ANQGSEA. The CDR3 is made up of 13 amino acids. The germline V and J ends were trimmed by 6 bases and 3 bases, with 11 bases remaining between them. CDR3 amino acids: CSVGFNPNEKLFF. The CDR3 region has the DNA TGCAGCGTCGGTTTTAATCCTAATGAAAAACTGTTTTTT.

The rearrangement links TRBV7-3 to TRBJ2-6, with a possible D match to TRBD2 (5 bases). Trimming pared 5 bases from V and 3 bases from J, leaving 20 bases between. The CDR3 totals 18 residues. Germline V gives CDR1 SGHTA, CDR2 FQGTGA. The DNA of the CDR3 is TGTGCCAGCAGCCCCCCGGGATCTATCGATAGTGGGGCCAACGTCCTGACTTTC. Amino acid sequence: CASSPPGSIDSGANVLTF. The variable domain in full, completed from reference TRBV7-3 and TRBJ2-6, reads GAGVSQTPSNKVTEKGKYVELRCDPISGHTALYWYRQSLGQGPEFLIYFQGTGAADDSGLPNDRFFAVRPEGSVSTLKIQRTERGDSAVYLCASSPPGSIDSGANVLTFGAGSRLTVL.

CDR3 sequence: CASSLGPDNSPLHF. CDR3 coding DNA: TGTGCCAGCAGCCTAGGTCCGGATAATTCACCCCTCCACTTT. The J gene is TRBJ1-6, the V gene TRBV7-3; D is undetermined. The CDR3 has 14 amino acids. Germline lookup yields CDR1 SGHTA and CDR2 FQGTGA. V lost 5 bases and J 5 bases, leaving 10 bases between the germline ends.

The chain employs TRBV19 and TRBJ1-5, with no clear D. The CDR3 runs 15 residues. The V end lost 5 bases, the J end lost 3 bases, and 14 bases lay between the germline ends. Germline V gene lookup returns CDR1 LNHDA and CDR2 SQIVND (reference sequence). The CDR3 spells CASSLEGRDNQPQHF. In DNA, the CDR3 is TGTGCCAGTAGTCTCGAGGGAAGGGACAATCAGCCCCAGCATTTT.

The chain uses TRBV7-3 and TRBJ2-5; TRBD2 matches at 7 bases. V shed 4 bases and J 7 bases; nucleotides not matched to a gene: 9. The CDR3 contains 14 residues. Germline V CDR1 and CDR2: SGHTA, FQGTGA. The DNA for the CDR3 is TGTGCCAGCAGCTCCCAGGGAGGGGCGGCGACCCAGTACTTC. Amino acid sequence: CASSSQGGAATQYF.

This rearrangement joins TRBV5-6 to TRBJ1-4; TRBD1 is a possible D gene (6 bases). Germline assignment: CDR1 SGHDT and CDR2 YYEEEE. This CDR3 comprises 13 residues. V was clipped by 5 bases and J by 5 bases, with 10 bases between them. CDR3 in DNA: TGTGCCAGCAGAGGACAGATAAATGAAAAACTGTTTTTT. It encodes CASRGQINEKLFF.

The chain has TRBV25-1 and TRBJ1-4; 8 bases are shared with TRBD1. In germline, CDR1 is MGHDK, CDR2 SYGVNS. The trim removed 3 bases at V and 7 bases at J, leaving 4 bases unmatched. This CDR3 comprises 14 residues. CDR3 DNA: TGTGCCAGCAGTGACAGGGGGCAGGTTGAAAAACTGTTTTTT. Amino acid sequence: CASSDRGQVEKLFF. The full variable domain, completed using reference TRBV25-1 and TRBJ1-4, is EADIYQTPRYLVIGTGKKITLECSQTMGHDKMYWYQQDPGMELHLIHYSYGVNSTEKGDLSSESTVSRIRTEHFPLTLESARPSHTSQYLCASSDRGQVEKLFFGSGTQLSVL.